This record covers a single TCR beta chain. Its cognate antigen is unknown. Antigen-specific CD4+ T cells were expanded (with viral peptide pools) by the ViraFEST assay ahead of sequencing. CD4+ T cell isolation took place after approximately 11 days of culture. Of the BNT162b2 and mRNA-1273 vaccines, participants received two doses of one or the other. Nucleocapsid antibodies were negative in the vaccine recipients, who had never had SARS-CoV-2 infection. Cultures received IL-2 medium that replaced half the medium on days 3 and 7. These data come from a study of vaccination effects on CD4 cells after COVID-19. Libraries were prepared by immunoSEQ multiplex PCR; TCRdb keeps only in-frame clonotypes and omits some of them. This table holds over 60,000 clones, around 74% found once. The source was CD4+ T cells from PBMCs cultured with HCoV-229E spike peptides, collected after COVID-19 vaccination. The clonotype originates from a human donor who received a COVID-19 vaccine.

The CDR3 DNA is TGTGCCAGCAGCCACCAGGGGACAGCCCCAGGGGCCTATGGCTACACCTTC. The encoded protein is CASSHQGTAPGAYGYTF. The rearrangement links TRBV3-1 (or the pseudogene TRBV3-2) to TRBJ1-2; 7 bases match TRBD1. The germline gives CDR1 LGHDT, CDR2 YNNKEL (reference sequence). CDR3 length: 17 amino acids. V gave up 3 bases and J gave up 4 bases; unmatched junction bases: 14.